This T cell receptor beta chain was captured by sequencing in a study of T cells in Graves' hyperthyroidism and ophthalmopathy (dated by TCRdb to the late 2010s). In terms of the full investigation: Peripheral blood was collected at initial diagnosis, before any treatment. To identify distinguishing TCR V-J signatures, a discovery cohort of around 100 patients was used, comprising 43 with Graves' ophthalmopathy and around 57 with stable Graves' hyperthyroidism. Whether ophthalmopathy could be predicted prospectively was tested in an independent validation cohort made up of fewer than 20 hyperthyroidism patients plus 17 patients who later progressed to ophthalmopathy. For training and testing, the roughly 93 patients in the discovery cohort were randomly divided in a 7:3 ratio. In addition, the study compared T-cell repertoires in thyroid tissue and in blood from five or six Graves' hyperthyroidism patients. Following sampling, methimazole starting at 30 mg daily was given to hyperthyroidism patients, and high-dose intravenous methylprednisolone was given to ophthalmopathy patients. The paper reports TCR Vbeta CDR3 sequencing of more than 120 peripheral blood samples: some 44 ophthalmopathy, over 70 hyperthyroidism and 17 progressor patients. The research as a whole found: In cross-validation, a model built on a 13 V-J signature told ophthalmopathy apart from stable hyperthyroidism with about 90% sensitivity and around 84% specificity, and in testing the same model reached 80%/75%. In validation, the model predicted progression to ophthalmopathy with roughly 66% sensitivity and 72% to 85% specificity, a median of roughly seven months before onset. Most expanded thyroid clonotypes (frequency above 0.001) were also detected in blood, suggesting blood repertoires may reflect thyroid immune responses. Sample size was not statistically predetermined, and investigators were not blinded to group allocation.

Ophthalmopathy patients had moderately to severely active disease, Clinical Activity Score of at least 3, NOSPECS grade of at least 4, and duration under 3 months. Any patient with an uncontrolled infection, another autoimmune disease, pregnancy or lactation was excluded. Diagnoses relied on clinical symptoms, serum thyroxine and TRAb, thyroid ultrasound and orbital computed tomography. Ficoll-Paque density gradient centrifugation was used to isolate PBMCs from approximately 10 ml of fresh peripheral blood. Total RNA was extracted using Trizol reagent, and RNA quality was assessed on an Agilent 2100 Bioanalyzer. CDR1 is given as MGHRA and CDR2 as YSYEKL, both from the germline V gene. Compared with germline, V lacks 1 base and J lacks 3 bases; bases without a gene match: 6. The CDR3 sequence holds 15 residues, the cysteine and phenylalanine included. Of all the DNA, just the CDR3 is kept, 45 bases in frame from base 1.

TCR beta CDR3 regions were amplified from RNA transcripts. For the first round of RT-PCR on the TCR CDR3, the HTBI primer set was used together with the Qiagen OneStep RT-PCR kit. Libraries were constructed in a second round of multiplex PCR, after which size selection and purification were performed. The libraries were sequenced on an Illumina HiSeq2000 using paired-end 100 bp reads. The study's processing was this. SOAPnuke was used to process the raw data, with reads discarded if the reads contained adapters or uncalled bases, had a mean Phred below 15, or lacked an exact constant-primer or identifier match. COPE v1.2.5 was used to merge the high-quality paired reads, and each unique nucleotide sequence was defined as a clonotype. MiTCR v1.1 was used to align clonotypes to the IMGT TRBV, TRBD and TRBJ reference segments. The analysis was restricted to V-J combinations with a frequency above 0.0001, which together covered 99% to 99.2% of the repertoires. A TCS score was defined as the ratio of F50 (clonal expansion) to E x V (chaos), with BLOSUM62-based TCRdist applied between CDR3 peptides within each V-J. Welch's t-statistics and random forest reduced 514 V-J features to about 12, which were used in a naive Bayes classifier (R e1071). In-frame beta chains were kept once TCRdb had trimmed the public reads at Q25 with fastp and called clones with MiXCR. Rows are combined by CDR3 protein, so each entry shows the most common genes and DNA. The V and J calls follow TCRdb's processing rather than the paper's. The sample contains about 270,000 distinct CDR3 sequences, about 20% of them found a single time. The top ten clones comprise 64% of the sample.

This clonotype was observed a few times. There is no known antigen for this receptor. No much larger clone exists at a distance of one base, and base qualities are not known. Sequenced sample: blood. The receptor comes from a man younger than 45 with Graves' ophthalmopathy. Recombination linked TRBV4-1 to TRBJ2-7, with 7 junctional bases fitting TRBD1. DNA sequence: TGCGCCAGCAGCCAAGCCCCGGACAGGAGCTACGAGCAGTACTTC. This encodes CASSQAPDRSYEQYF.